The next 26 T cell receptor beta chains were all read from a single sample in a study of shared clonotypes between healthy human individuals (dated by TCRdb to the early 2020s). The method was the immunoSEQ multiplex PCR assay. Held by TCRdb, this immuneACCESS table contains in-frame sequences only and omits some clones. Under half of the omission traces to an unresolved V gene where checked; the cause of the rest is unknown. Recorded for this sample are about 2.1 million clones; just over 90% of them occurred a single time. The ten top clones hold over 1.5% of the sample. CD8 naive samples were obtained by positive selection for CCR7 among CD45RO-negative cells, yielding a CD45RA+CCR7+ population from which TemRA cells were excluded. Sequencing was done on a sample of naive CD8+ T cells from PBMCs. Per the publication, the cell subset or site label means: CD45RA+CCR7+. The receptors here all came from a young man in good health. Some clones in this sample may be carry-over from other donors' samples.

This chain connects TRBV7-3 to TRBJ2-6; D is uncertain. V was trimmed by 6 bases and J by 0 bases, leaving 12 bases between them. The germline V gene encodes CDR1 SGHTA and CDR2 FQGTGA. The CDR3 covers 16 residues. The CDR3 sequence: CASRTQRDSGANVLTF. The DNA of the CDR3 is TGTGCCAGCAGGACCCAAAGGGACTCTGGGGCCAACGTCCTGACTTTC. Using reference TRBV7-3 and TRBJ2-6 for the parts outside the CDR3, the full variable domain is GAGVSQTPSNKVTEKGKYVELRCDPISGHTALYWYRQSLGQGPEFLIYFQGTGAADDSGLPNDRFFAVRPEGSVSTLKIQRTERGDSAVYLCASRTQRDSGANVLTFGAGSRLTVL.

CDR3: CASSFWTSGRNEQYF. DNA of the CDR3: TGTGCCAGCAGCTTTTGGACTAGCGGGAGAAACGAGCAGTACTTC. V usage is TRBV7-9 and J usage is TRBJ2-7; 13 bases match TRBD2. The length of the CDR3 is 15 residues. Germline loops: CDR1 SEHNR, CDR2 FQNEAQ (reference sequence). The J segment lost 5 bases and the V segment lost 3 bases, leaving 4 bases of the junction unmatched.

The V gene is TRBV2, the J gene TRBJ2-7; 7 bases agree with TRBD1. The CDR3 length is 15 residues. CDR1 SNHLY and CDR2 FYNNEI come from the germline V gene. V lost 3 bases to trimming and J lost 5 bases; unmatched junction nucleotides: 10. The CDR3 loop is CASSEDRWKDDEQYF. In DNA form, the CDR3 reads TGTGCCAGCAGTGAGGACAGGTGGAAGGACGACGAGCAGTACTTC. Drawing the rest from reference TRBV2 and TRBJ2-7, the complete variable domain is EPEVTQTPSHQVTQMGQEVILRCVPISNHLYFYWYRQILGQKVEFLVSFYNNEISEKSEIFDDQFSVERPDGSNFTLKIRSTKLEDSAMYFCASSEDRWKDDEQYFGPGTRLTVT.

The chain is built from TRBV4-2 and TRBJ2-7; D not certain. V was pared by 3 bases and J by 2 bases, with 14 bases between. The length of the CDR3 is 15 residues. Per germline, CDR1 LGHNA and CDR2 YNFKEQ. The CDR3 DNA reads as TGTGCCAGCAGCCAGTGGGGTGGCGTAGCCTACGAGCAGTACTTC. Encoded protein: CASSQWGGVAYEQYF.

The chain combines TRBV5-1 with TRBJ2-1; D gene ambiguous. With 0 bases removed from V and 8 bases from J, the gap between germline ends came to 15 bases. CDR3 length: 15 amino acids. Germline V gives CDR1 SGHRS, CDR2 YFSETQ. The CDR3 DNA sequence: TGCGCCAGCAGCTTGGCCGCGACTGGGTTTTATGAGCAGTTCTTC. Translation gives CASSLAATGFYEQFF. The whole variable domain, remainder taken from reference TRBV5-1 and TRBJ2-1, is KAGVTQTPRYLIKTRGQQVTLSCSPISGHRSVSWYQQTPGQGLQFLFEYFSETQRNKGNFPGRFSGRQFSNSRSEMNVSTLELGDSALYLCASSLAATGFYEQFFGPGTRLTVL.

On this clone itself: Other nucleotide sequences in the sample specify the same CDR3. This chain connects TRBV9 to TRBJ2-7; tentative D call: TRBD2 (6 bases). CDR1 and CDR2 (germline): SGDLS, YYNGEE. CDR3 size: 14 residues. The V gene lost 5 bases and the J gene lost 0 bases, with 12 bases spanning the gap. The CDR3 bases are TGTGCCAGCAGTGCGCGGGGCTCCTCCTACGAGCAGTACTTC. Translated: CASSARGSSYEQYF.

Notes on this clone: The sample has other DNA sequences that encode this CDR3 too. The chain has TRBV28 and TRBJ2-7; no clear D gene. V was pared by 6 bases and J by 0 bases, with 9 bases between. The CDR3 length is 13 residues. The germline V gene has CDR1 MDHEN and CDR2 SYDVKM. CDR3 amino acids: CASSSVSSYEQYF. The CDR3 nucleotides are TGTGCCAGCAGCTCAGTTAGCTCCTACGAGCAGTACTTC.

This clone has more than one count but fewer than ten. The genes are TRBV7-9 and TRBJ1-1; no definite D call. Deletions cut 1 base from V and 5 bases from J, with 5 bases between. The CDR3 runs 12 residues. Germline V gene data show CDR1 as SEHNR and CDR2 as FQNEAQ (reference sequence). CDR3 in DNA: TGTGCCAGCAGCTTAGTGATGACTGAAGCTTTCTTT. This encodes CASSLVMTEAFF.

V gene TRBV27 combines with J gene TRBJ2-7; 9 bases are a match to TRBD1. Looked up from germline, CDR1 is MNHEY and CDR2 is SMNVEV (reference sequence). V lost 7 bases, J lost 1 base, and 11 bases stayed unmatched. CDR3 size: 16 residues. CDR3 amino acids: CASKTIRDRVSYEQYF. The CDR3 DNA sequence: TGTGCCAGCAAAACAATAAGGGACAGGGTGTCCTACGAGCAGTACTTC.

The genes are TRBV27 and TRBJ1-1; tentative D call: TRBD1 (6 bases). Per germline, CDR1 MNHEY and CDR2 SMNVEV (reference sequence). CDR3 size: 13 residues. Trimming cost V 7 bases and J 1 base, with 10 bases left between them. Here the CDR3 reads CASIGRGNTEAFF. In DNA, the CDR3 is TGTGCCAGCATCGGCAGGGGGAACACTGAAGCTTTCTTT.

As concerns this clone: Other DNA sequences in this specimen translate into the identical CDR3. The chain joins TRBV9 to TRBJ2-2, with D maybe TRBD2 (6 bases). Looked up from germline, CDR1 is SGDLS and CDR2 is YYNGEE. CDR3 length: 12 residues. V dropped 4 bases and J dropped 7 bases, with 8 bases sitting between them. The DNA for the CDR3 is TGTGCCAGCAGCCTTAGCGGCGGGGAGCTGTTTTTT. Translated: CASSLSGGELFF.

The CDR3 nucleotides are TGTGCCAGCAGCTCCGGTGAGAATCAGCCCCAGCATTTT. This sequence encodes CASSSGENQPQHF. The V call is TRBV5-6, the J call TRBJ1-5; D is uncertain. The CDR3 is made up of 13 amino acids. Germline V gene data show CDR1 as SGHDT and CDR2 as YYEEEE. V shed 3 bases and J shed 4 bases, with 8 bases lying between them.

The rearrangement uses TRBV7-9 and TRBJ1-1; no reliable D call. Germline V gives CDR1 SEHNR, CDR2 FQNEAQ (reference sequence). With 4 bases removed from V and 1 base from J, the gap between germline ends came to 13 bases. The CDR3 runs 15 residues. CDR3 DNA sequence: TGTGCCAGCAGCTCGCCCCCACAAGAGAACACTGAAGCTTTCTTT. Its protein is CASSSPPQENTEAFF.

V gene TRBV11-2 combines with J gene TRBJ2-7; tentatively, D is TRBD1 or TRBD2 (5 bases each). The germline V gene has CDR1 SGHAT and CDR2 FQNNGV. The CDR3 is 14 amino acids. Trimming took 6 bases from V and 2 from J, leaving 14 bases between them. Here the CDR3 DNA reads TGTGCCAGCAGTTCCGAGGGGAACGCCTACGAGCAGTACTTC. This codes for CASSSEGNAYEQYF.

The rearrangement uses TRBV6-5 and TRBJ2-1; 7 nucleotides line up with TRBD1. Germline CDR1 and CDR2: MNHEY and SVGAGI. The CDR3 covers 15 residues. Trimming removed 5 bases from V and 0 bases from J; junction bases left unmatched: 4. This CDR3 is CASSAGGVSYNEQFF. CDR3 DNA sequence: TGTGCCAGCAGTGCAGGGGGAGTCTCCTACAATGAGCAGTTCTTC.

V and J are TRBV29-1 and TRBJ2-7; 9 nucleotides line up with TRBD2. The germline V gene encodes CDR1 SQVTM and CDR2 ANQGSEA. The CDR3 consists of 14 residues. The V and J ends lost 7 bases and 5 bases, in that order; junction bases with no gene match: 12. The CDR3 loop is CSAGRGGRADEQYF. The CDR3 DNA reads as TGCAGCGCTGGAAGAGGCGGGAGGGCGGACGAGCAGTACTTC.

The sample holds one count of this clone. In nucleotides, the CDR3 is TGTGCCAGCAGATCCGACAGGGCGAGAACCGGGGAGCTGTTTTTT. It yields the protein CASRSDRARTGELFF. The chain employs TRBV28 and TRBJ2-2; 7 bases map to TRBD1. This CDR3 spans 15 amino acids. Germline values: CDR1 MDHEN, CDR2 SYDVKM. V lost 6 bases, J lost 5 bases, and 9 bases stayed unmatched.

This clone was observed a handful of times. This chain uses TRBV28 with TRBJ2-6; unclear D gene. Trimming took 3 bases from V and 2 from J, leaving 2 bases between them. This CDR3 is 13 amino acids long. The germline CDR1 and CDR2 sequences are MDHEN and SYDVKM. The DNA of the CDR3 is TGTGCCAGCAGTTTCCCTGGGGCCAACGTCCTGACTTTC. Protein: CASSFPGANVLTF.

The CDR3 sequence is CHPGGGETQYF. In DNA, the CDR3 is TGCCATCCAGGGGGGGGCGAGACCCAGTACTTC. The J gene is TRBJ2-5, the V gene TRBV20-1, with D perhaps TRBD1 or TRBD2 (7 bases each). The CDR3 is made up of 11 amino acids. Germline lookup yields CDR1 DFQATT and CDR2 SNEGSKA (reference sequence).

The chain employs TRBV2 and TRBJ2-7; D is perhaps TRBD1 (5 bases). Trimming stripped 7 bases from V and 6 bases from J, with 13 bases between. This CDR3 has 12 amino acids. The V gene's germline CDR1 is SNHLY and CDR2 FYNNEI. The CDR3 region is CASNGAKGEQYF. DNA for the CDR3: TGTGCCAGCAATGGGGCGAAAGGCGAGCAGTACTTC.

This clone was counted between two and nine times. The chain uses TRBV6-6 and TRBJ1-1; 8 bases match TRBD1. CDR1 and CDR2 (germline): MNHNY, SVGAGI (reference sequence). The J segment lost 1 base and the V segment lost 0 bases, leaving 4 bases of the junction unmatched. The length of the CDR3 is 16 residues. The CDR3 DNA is TGTGCCAGCAGTTACTCGGCCGGGACAGGGAACACTGAAGCTTTCTTT. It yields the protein CASSYSAGTGNTEAFF.

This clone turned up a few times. CDR3 DNA sequence: TGTGCCGAAGAGTTGGGGGCCAATCAGTACTTC. Protein: CAEELGANQYF. The chain uses TRBV7-9 and TRBJ2-4, with a weak D call TRBD1 (6 bases). The ends were cut back, 11 bases at V and 12 bases at J, with 17 bases in the middle. The germline V gene encodes CDR1 SEHNR and CDR2 FQNEAQ (reference sequence). The CDR3 runs 11 residues.

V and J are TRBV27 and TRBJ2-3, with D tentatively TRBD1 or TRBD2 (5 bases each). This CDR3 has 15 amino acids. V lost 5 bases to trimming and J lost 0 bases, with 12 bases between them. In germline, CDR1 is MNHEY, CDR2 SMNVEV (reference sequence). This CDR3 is CASSPIGESTDTQYF. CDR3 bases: TGTGCCAGCAGTCCCATAGGGGAGAGCACAGATACGCAGTATTTT.

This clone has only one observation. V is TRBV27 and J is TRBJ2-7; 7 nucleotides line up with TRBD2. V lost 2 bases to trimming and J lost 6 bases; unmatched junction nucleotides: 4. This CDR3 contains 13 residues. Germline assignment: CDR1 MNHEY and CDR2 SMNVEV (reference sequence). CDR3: CASSLAGEGEQYF. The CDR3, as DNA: TGTGCCAGCAGTTTAGCGGGAGAGGGCGAGCAGTACTTC.

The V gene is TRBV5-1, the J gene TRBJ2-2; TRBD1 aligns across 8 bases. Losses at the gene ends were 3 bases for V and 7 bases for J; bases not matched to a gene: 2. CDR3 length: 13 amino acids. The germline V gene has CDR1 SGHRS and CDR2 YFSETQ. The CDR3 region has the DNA TGCGCCAGCAGCTGGACAGGGAACGGGGAGCTGTTTTTT. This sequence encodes CASSWTGNGELFF.

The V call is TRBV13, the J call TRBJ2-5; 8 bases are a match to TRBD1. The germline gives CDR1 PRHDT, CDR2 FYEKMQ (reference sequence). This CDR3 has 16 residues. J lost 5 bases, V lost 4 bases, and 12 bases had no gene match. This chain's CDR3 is CASSSPAGQGVETQYF. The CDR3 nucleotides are TGTGCCAGCAGCTCGCCGGCTGGACAGGGTGTTGAGACCCAGTACTTC.